This T cell receptor (beta chain) stems from a study of blood T cell repertoires in COVID-19. Study-wide context: Samples representing acute and convalescent COVID-19 were sourced from the United States, Italy and Spain. PBMCs, B-cell-depleted T cells, or T cells were the source of the cDNA or gDNA that made up the material.

Trimming left V 8 bases short and J 4 bases short, with 11 bases between. The CDR3 contains 13 residues. Per germline, CDR1 WSHSY and CDR2 SAAADI. Authors' analysis steps: Estimates of nucleated cell counts were drawn from the amplification of reference gene primers. Profiling relied on immunoSEQ multiplex PCR, and the TCRdb table lists in-frame clones only, not all of them. V and J calls and clone size come straight from that table; D and trimming were deduced from the DNA. The table shows tens of thousands of clones, with about 90% occurring only once. Sequenced: peripheral blood. The sequence was obtained from a human donor in a cohort sampled during active COVID-19. The chain combines TRBV10-2 with TRBJ1-4; tentative D call: TRBD1 (5 bases). DNA of the CDR3: TGCGCCAGCCGACAGAATTTTAATGAAAAACTGTTTTTT. This codes for CASRQNFNEKLFF.